A single sample gave rise to the 22 T cell receptor beta chains below, sequenced in a study of cytomegalovirus exposure and HLA in healthy donors. Primers included in the PCR were 60 Vbeta and 13 Jbeta primers. TCRdb keeps only in-frame clones here, not all; method: immunoSEQ multiplex PCR. This sample has 140,000 or so clones, with over 80% found just once. The source material was PBMCs. The receptors were sampled from a male donor in good health and CMV-seronegative.

This chain connects TRBV5-4 to TRBJ2-1; TRBD2 aligns across 12 bases. The germline CDR1 and CDR2 sequences are SGHNT and YYREEE (reference sequence). This CDR3 has 14 amino acids. The V and J ends lost 4 bases and 6 bases, in that order; junction bases with no gene match: 2. CDR3 sequence (DNA): TGTGCCAGCAGCCTAGCGGGGGGGAGCAATGAGCAGTTCTTC. It specifies CASSLAGGSNEQFF.

This chain joins TRBV2 and TRBJ2-2; D remains ambiguous. The CDR3 loop spans 11 amino acids. V dropped 6 bases and J dropped 5 bases, with 4 bases sitting between them. The germline V gene encodes CDR1 SNHLY and CDR2 FYNNEI. CDR3 protein: CASRQTGELFF. The CDR3 DNA sequence: TGTGCCAGCAGGCAGACCGGGGAGCTGTTTTTT.

V usage is TRBV18 and J usage is TRBJ2-3; D possibly corresponds to TRBD1 (6 bases). The CDR3 covers 17 residues. The germline V and J ends were trimmed by 0 bases and 0 bases, with 13 bases remaining between them. Germline CDR1 KGHSH, CDR2 LQKENI. The CDR3 sequence is CASSPPSGVSSTDTQYF. The CDR3 nucleotides read TGTGCCAGCTCACCACCATCAGGGGTCAGTAGCACAGATACGCAGTATTTT.

The chain combines TRBV5-6 with TRBJ2-7; TRBD1 matches 9 bases. Germline V gene data show CDR1 as SGHDT and CDR2 as YYEEEE. V lost 0 bases and J lost 1; bases outside the gene matches: 11. The CDR3 runs to 18 residues. The CDR3: CASSLGTGGGGWSYEQYF. The DNA for the CDR3 is TGTGCCAGCAGCTTGGGTACAGGGGGCGGTGGTTGGTCCTACGAGCAGTACTTC.

V usage is TRBV11-3 and J usage is TRBJ2-5; 8 bases map to TRBD1. The closer fit of TRBJ2-7 to the DNA end suggests the J call may be wrong. The V gene's germline CDR1 is SGHNT and CDR2 YENEEA. The CDR3 contains 14 residues. Here the CDR3 reads CASSAGGSQYEQYF. The CDR3 coding sequence is TGTGCCAGCAGCGCAGGGGGCTCACAATACGAGCAGTACTTC.

The gene calls are TRBV28 and TRBJ2-7; 7 bases map to TRBD1. J was trimmed by 3 bases and V by 6 bases; bases with no gene match: 8. This CDR3 has 14 residues. The germline V gene has CDR1 MDHEN and CDR2 SYDVKM. CDR3 bases: TGTGCCAGCAGCCCACAGGGGACGTACTACGAGCAGTACTTC. As protein: CASSPQGTYYEQYF. The variable domain in full, completed from reference TRBV28 and TRBJ2-7, reads DVKVTQSSRYLVKRTGEKVFLECVQDMDHENMFWYRQDPGLGLRLIYFSYDVKMKEKGDIPEGYSVSREKKERFSLILESASTNQTSMYLCASSPQGTYYEQYFGPGTRLTVT.

The genes are TRBV7-3 and TRBJ2-1, with 8 bases identical to TRBD2. The V segment lost 0 bases and the J segment 4 bases; nucleotides outside the gene matches: 11. Per the germline V gene, CDR1 is SGHTA and CDR2 is FQGTGA. The CDR3 has 18 residues. CDR3 amino acids: CASSLTGSGSRIYNEQFF. In nucleotides, the CDR3 is TGTGCCAGCAGCTTAACAGGGAGCGGGAGCAGGATTTACAATGAGCAGTTCTTC.

This clone was picked up one time. V usage is TRBV27 and J usage is TRBJ2-7, with TRBD1 identical over 7 bases. The CDR3 is made up of 13 amino acids. Germline trimming cut 2 bases from V and 5 bases from J; bases unmatched to any gene: 3. Per germline, CDR1 MNHEY and CDR2 SMNVEV (reference sequence). The DNA for the CDR3 is TGTGCCAGCAGTTTACAACAGGGGAACGAGCAGTACTTC. Protein: CASSLQQGNEQYF.

V and J are TRBV5-5 and TRBJ2-1; TRBD2 matches 9 bases. The CDR3 covers 18 residues. The V gene's germline CDR1 is SGHKS and CDR2 YYEKEE (reference sequence). Germline trimming cut 2 bases from V and 2 bases from J; bases unmatched to any gene: 11. The CDR3 loop is CASSFTSGGYLPYNEQFF. CDR3 nucleotides: TGTGCCAGCAGCTTTACCAGCGGGGGGTACCTACCCTACAATGAGCAGTTCTTC.

V and J are TRBV11-2 and TRBJ2-2; TRBD1 is a possible D gene (5 bases). Germline V gene sequence: CDR1 SGHAT, CDR2 FQNNGV. The CDR3 consists of 19 residues. Trimming stripped 1 base from V and 2 bases from J, with 20 bases between. CDR3 protein: CASSLGPTLSRTNTGELFF. The CDR3 region has the DNA TGTGCCAGCAGCTTAGGGCCCACACTGAGCAGGACAAACACCGGGGAGCTGTTTTTT. The whole variable domain, filled in from reference TRBV11-2 and TRBJ2-2, reads EAGVAQSPRYKIIEKRQSVAFWCNPISGHATLYWYQQILGQGPKLLIQFQNNGVVDDSQLPKDRFSAERLKGVDSTLKIQPAKLEDSAVYLCASSLGPTLSRTNTGELFFGEGSRLTVL.

V and J are TRBV4-1 and TRBJ1-2, with D possibly TRBD1 on 5 matching bases. Germline CDR1 MGHRA, CDR2 YSYEKL. V lost 2 bases, J lost 9 bases, and 10 bases lay in between. This CDR3 contains 12 residues. Here the CDR3 reads CASSQNTGSYTF. DNA of the CDR3: TGCGCCAGCAGCCAAAATACAGGCAGCTACACCTTC.

J is TRBJ1-2 and V is TRBV5-1; a possible D gene is TRBD1 (5 bases). Germline CDR1 reads SGHRS; CDR2 reads YFSETQ. CDR3 length equals 16 residues. The ends were cut back, 4 bases at V and 2 bases at J, with 18 bases in the middle. The CDR3 sequence is CASSPPTEALNYGYTF. The CDR3 DNA sequence: TGCGCCAGCAGCCCCCCGACAGAGGCCCTCAACTATGGCTACACCTTC.

This clone was seen a handful of times. Germline and junction disagree at one end, which may indicate a read error. The genes are TRBV9 and TRBJ2-7; TRBD2 matches at 8 bases. This CDR3 region has 16 residues. Germline CDR1 is SGDLS and CDR2 is YYNGEE. The DNA of the CDR3 is TGTGCCAGCAGCCCCCGGACTAGCCTAGCCTCCTCCGAGCAGTACTTC. This encodes CASSPRTSLASSEQYF. The full variable domain, rest sourced from reference TRBV9 and TRBJ2-7, is DSGVTQTPKHLITATGQRVTLRCSPRSGDLSVYWYQQSLDQGLQFLIQYYNGEERAKGNILERFSAQQFPDLHSELNLSSLELGDSALYFCASSPRTSLASSEQYFGPGTRLTVT.

The chain links TRBV30 to TRBJ1-1; 7 positions match TRBD1. Losses at the gene ends were 1 base for V and 12 bases for J; bases not matched to a gene: 11. This CDR3 is built from 13 residues. Looked up from germline, CDR1 is GTSNPN and CDR2 is SVGIG (reference sequence). In nucleotides, the CDR3 is TGTGCCTGGAGTGAAACCGGGACAGAGAAAACTTTCTTT. It codes for CAWSETGTEKTFF.

The table lists this clone with a count of one. The V and J genes are TRBV10-3 and TRBJ1-3, with a possible D match to TRBD1 (5 bases). Trimming removed 2 bases at V and 4 bases at J, with 12 bases between. This CDR3 is built from 15 residues. CDR1 is ENHRY and CDR2 is SYGVKD in the germline V gene. CDR3 residues: CAISEGGYSGNTIYF. The CDR3 bases are TGTGCCATCAGTGAGGGGGGGTACTCAGGAAACACCATATATTTT.

The V and J genes are TRBV4-2 and TRBJ2-5, with 10 bases that match TRBD1. The CDR3 is 15 residues long. Per the germline V gene, CDR1 is LGHNA and CDR2 is YNFKEQ. The trim removed 4 bases at V and 3 bases at J, leaving 5 bases unmatched. The CDR3, as DNA: TGTGCCAGCAGCCCGACCGGGACAGGGGAAGAGACCCAGTACTTC. Translated, it gives CASSPTGTGEETQYF.

The chain employs TRBV7-2 and TRBJ1-1, with D possibly TRBD1 on 5 matching bases. This CDR3 region has 14 residues. V lost 5 bases to trimming and J lost 2 bases, with 12 bases between them. The germline gives CDR1 SGHTA, CDR2 FQGNSA. The CDR3 region is CASSPRGGNTEAFF. For the CDR3, the DNA is TGTGCCAGCAGCCCCCGCGGGGGTAACACTGAAGCTTTCTTT.

CDR3 amino acids: CATSRTSSSYEQYF. CDR3 sequence (DNA): TGTGCCACCAGCAGGACTAGTAGCTCCTACGAGCAGTACTTC. This chain uses TRBV15 with TRBJ2-7, with D perhaps TRBD2 (6 bases). The CDR3 has 14 amino acids. The V gene lost 3 bases and the J gene lost 0 bases, with 9 bases spanning the gap. Germline CDR1 reads LNHNV; CDR2 reads YYDKDF (reference sequence).

The chain employs TRBV29-1 and TRBJ1-2; 7 bases are shared with TRBD1. This CDR3 is built from 12 residues. With 6 bases clipped from V and 4 bases from J, the junction kept 5 bases outside the gene matches. Germline V CDR1 and CDR2: SQVTM, ANQGSEA. CDR3: CSVGQEAYGYTF. CDR3 bases: TGCAGCGTCGGACAGGAGGCCTATGGCTACACCTTC.

V and J are TRBV6-5 and TRBJ1-1; D remains ambiguous. This CDR3 comprises 13 residues. V lost 2 bases, J lost 4 bases, and 8 bases lay in between. Germline V gene sequence: CDR1 MNHEY, CDR2 SVGAGI. The CDR3 here is CASSYEGFTEAFF. As DNA, the CDR3 is TGTGCCAGCAGTTACGAGGGTTTCACTGAAGCTTTCTTT.

This chain uses TRBV7-9 with TRBJ1-1, with a tentative D call TRBD1 (5 bases). Germline values: CDR1 SEHNR, CDR2 FQNEAQ (reference sequence). This CDR3 comprises 14 residues. V dropped 2 bases and J dropped 5 bases, with 12 bases sitting between them. For the CDR3, the DNA is TGTGCCAGCAGCTTATTAAGGGGAGGTACTGAAGCTTTCTTT. As protein: CASSLLRGGTEAFF.

CDR3 loop: CASSSDRNYEQYF. In nucleotides, the CDR3 is TGTGCCAGCAGCTCGGACAGGAACTACGAGCAGTACTTC. The chain carries TRBV5-4 and TRBJ2-7; 7 positions match TRBD1. J was trimmed by 3 bases and V by 3 bases; bases with no gene match: 3. The length of the CDR3 is 13 residues. CDR1 is SGHNT and CDR2 is YYREEE in the germline V gene (reference sequence).